This is a list of T cell receptor beta chains from one sample in a study of blood T cell repertoires in COVID-19. The method was immunoSEQ multiplex PCR; TCRdb's version includes in-frame clones alone and lacks a portion of them. Here the sample spans 150,000 to 200,000 clones, roughly 88% being singletons. The specimen sequenced was PBMCs or T cells enriched from blood (not recorded which). Receptors originate from a man aged 50 or older who had recovered from COVID-19. The CDR3 runs from the conserved cysteine through the conserved F or W. D genes are given only for firm matches. Some rows mark clone size as missing; the rest say once, few, many or name a class of expanded clone.

cdr3_aa cdr3_nt v_call clone_size d_call j_call
CASSPRDRGPTEAFF TGTGCCAGTAGCCCCCGGGACAGGGGGCCAACTGAAGCTTTCTTT TRBV19 few TRBD1 TRBJ1-1
CAISGTGSPLHF TGTGCCATCAGTGGAACAGGATCACCCCTCCACTTT TRBV10-3 - - TRBJ1-6
CASSQEGGVGNTIYF TGCGCCAGCAGCCAAGAAGGAGGGGTTGGAAACACCATATATTTT TRBV4-1 once - TRBJ1-3
CAWSQLRNTEAFF TGTGCCTGGAGCCAATTGCGGAACACTGAAGCTTTCTTT TRBV30 - - TRBJ1-1
CASSEPPGSSGNTIYF TGTGCCAGCAGCGAACCACCGGGGAGCTCTGGAAACACCATATATTTT TRBV6-1 - - TRBJ1-3
CASGLVLTDISYEQYF TGTGCTAGTGGTTTGGTCCTGACGGACATCTCCTACGAGCAGTACTTC TRBV12-5 - - TRBJ2-7
CASSSGTGSYEQYF TGTGCCAGTAGTTCCGGGACAGGGAGTTACGAGCAGTACTTC TRBV19 - TRBD1 TRBJ2-7
CASSEYHSTGELFF TGCGCCAGCAGTGAGTATCACAGCACCGGGGAGCTGTTTTTT TRBV10-2 - - TRBJ2-2
CASSPQRGSPFGYTF TGTGCCAGCTCACCACAGCGAGGTTCTCCCTTCGGCTACACCTTC TRBV18 - - TRBJ1-2
CASSYGTAEPYNEQFF TGTGCCAGCAGTTACGGGACAGCTGAGCCCTACAATGAGCAGTTCTTC TRBV6-5 - TRBD1 TRBJ2-1
CASSYSSNRGETQYF TGTGCCAGCAGTTACTCGAGTAACAGGGGAGAGACCCAGTACTTC TRBV6-5 - TRBD1 TRBJ2-5
CASGTRLQGTEAFF TGTGCTAGTGGCACGCGACTACAAGGCACTGAAGCTTTCTTT TRBV12-5 - - TRBJ1-1
CAWSTGFSNGDLQYF TGTGCCTGGAGTACCGGTTTTTCCAATGGAGACCTTCAGTACTTC TRBV30 - - TRBJ2-4
CAITQGGGNTEAFF TGTGCCATCACCCAAGGGGGGGGGAACACTGAAGCTTTCTTT TRBV10-3 once - TRBJ1-1
CASSQGPKATEAFF TGTGCCAGCAGCCAGGGTCCCAAGGCCACTGAAGCTTTCTTT TRBV11-2 few - TRBJ1-1
CASSLGGRVNTEAFF TGTGCCAGCAGTTTGGGGGGTCGAGTGAACACTGAAGCTTTCTTT TRBV27 - - TRBJ1-1
CASSLAGGLPQHF TGCGCCAGCAGCTTGGCCGGAGGTCTTCCCCAGCATTTT TRBV5-1 - - TRBJ1-5
CASSQGRGLGYGYTF TGTGCCAGCAGCCAAGGGAGGGGTCTCGGCTATGGCTACACCTTC TRBV14 - - TRBJ1-2
CASSSGQIRETQYF TGTGCCAGCAGTTCGGGACAGATTAGAGAGACCCAGTACTTC TRBV27 - TRBD1 TRBJ2-5
CASSLNRGSYEQYF TGTGCCAGCAGCCTGAACAGGGGGTCCTACGAGCAGTACTTC TRBV7-6 - TRBD1 TRBJ2-7
CASSDSLSNQPQHF TGTGCCAGCAGCGACTCCCTGAGCAATCAGCCCCAGCATTTT TRBV7-9 - - TRBJ1-5
CASSESLHREMNEKLFF TGTGCCAGCAGTGAATCGCTTCACAGAGAAATGAATGAAAAACTGTTTTTT TRBV25-1 - - TRBJ1-4
CASSVTQGVMNTEAFF TGTGCCAGCAGCGTAACACAGGGGGTAATGAACACTGAAGCTTTCTTT TRBV9 - TRBD1 TRBJ1-1
CASSLLSYEQYF TGTGCCAGCAGCTTGTTGAGCTACGAGCAGTACTTC TRBV5-6 - - TRBJ2-7
CASSLVLGLNEKLFF TGCGCCAGCAGCTTGGTGCTGGGGCTTAATGAAAAACTGTTTTTT TRBV5-1 - - TRBJ1-4
CSVETTGRGNTIYF TGCAGCGTTGAAACGACAGGGCGTGGAAACACCATATATTTT TRBV29-1 few TRBD1 TRBJ1-3
CASSLNNNYGYTF TGTGCCAGCAGCTTGAACAATAACTATGGCTACACCTTC TRBV5-4 - - TRBJ1-2
CASSRTGARETQYF TGTGCCAGCAGTCGGACAGGGGCACGAGAGACCCAGTACTTC TRBV9 once TRBD1 TRBJ2-5
CASSSLLASGETQYF TGCGCCAGCAGCTCTCTACTAGCATCTGGAGAGACCCAGTACTTC TRBV5-1 - - TRBJ2-5
CASSPPRGSEGDVYTF TGTGCCAGCTCACCGCCTAGGGGGAGCGAGGGGGATGTCTACACCTTC TRBV18 - - TRBJ1-2
CASSFQQVNTEAFF TGCGCCAGCAGCTTTCAACAGGTGAACACTGAAGCTTTCTTT TRBV5-1 few - TRBJ1-1
CASSWSRGFYNSPLHF TGTGCCAGCAGCTGGAGCAGGGGCTTCTATAATTCACCCCTCCACTTT TRBV7-2 - - TRBJ1-6
CASSQQGYNSPLHF TGTGCCAGCAGCCAGCAGGGCTATAATTCACCCCTCCACTTT TRBV5-4 once - TRBJ1-6
CASVGGASGYTF TGTGCCAGCGTAGGGGGCGCGTCTGGCTACACCTTC TRBV2 - TRBD1 TRBJ1-2
CATSDPGALYGYTF TGTGCCACCAGTGATCCAGGGGCCCTCTATGGCTACACCTTC TRBV24-1 - - TRBJ1-2
CASSPLGQRNQPQHF TGTGCCAGCAGTCCATTGGGACAGCGCAATCAGCCCCAGCATTTT TRBV27 once TRBD1 TRBJ1-5
CASSTFISTANYGYTF TGTGCCAGTAGTACCTTTATCTCGACAGCTAACTATGGCTACACCTTC TRBV19 - - TRBJ1-2
CASSLVPRADTGELFF TGCGCCAGCAGCTTAGTTCCCAGGGCTGACACCGGGGAGCTGTTTTTT TRBV5-1 - - TRBJ2-2
CASSLLASGVRTDTQYF TGCGCCAGCAGCTTATTGGCGTCAGGGGTACGCACAGATACGCAGTATTTT TRBV5-1 - - TRBJ2-3
CSVAGTGGQPQHF TGCAGCGTTGCCGGGACAGGGGGTCAACCCCAGCATTTT TRBV29-1 - TRBD1 TRBJ1-5
CASSLEASGRKTQYF TGTGCCAGCAGCTTAGAGGCTAGCGGGAGGAAGACCCAGTACTTC TRBV11-2 - TRBD2 TRBJ2-5
CAIQGPYTDTQYF TGTGCCATACAGGGGCCCTACACAGATACGCAGTATTTT TRBV24-1 - TRBD1 TRBJ2-3
CASSERTGGWSPLHF TGCGCCAGCAGTGAAAGGACAGGGGGTTGGTCACCCCTCCACTTT TRBV10-1 - TRBD1 TRBJ1-6
CASSGQINTEAFF TGTGCCAGCAGCGGACAAATAAACACTGAAGCTTTCTTT TRBV6-5 - - TRBJ1-1
CASSAAGASVNEQFF TGTGCCAGCAGCGCAGCGGGGGCGTCTGTCAATGAGCAGTTCTTC TRBV9 - TRBD2 TRBJ2-1
CAWRNLAGGRNEQFF TGTGCCTGGAGGAATCTAGCGGGGGGGCGGAATGAGCAGTTCTTC TRBV30 - TRBD2 TRBJ2-1
CAWISTGGAYGYTF TGTGCCTGGATCTCGACAGGGGGCGCCTATGGCTACACCTTC TRBV30 - TRBD1 TRBJ1-2
CSLLGAGAQETQYF TGCAGCCTCCTGGGCGCGGGGGCCCAAGAGACCCAGTACTTC TRBV29-1 - - TRBJ2-5
CSASGSGTGKMLEAFF TGCAGTGCTAGTGGTTCCGGGACAGGGAAAATGCTTGAAGCTTTCTTT TRBV20-1 - TRBD1 TRBJ1-1
CASSRTGDHEKLFF TGTGCCAGCTCACGGACAGGGGATCACGAAAAACTGTTTTTT TRBV18 - TRBD1 TRBJ1-4
CASRMTGEKNEQYF TGCGCCAGCAGAATGACAGGGGAGAAAAACGAGCAGTACTTC TRBV4-1 - TRBD1 TRBJ2-7
CASSHKWTGPYEQYF TGCGCCAGCAGCCATAAGTGGACAGGGCCCTACGAGCAGTACTTC TRBV4-1 - TRBD1 TRBJ2-7
CASGDIRNEKLFF TGTGCCAGCGGGGACATTCGAAATGAAAAACTGTTTTTT TRBV28 - - TRBJ1-4
CASQIGGIQETQYF TGTGCCAGCCAAATCGGGGGAATACAAGAGACCCAGTACTTC TRBV6-5 - - TRBJ2-5
CASSRTGVGGYTF TGTGCCAGCAGCCGGACTGGGGTAGGGGGCTACACCTTC TRBV14 - - TRBJ1-2
CATVPHTRGRSPLHF TGTGCCACCGTACCCCATACCAGGGGACGATCACCCCTCCACTTT TRBV28 - - TRBJ1-6
CASSQRGTGGEQYF TGCGCCAGCAGCCAACGCGGGACAGGGGGCGAGCAGTACTTC TRBV4-1 - TRBD1 TRBJ2-7
CASSINPRGLSGNTIYF TGTGCCAGTAGTATAAATCCCAGGGGTTTGTCTGGAAACACCATATATTTT TRBV19 - - TRBJ1-3
CASSLLDSHEQYF TGTGCCAGCAGTTTATTGGACAGCCACGAGCAGTACTTC TRBV28 - - TRBJ2-7
CASSTFQGASYGYTF TGTGCCAGTAGTACCTTTCAGGGGGCCAGCTATGGCTACACCTTC TRBV19 - TRBD1 TRBJ1-2